The entry that follows covers one TCR beta chain sequence. Germline CDR1 SEHNR, CDR2 FQNEAQ (reference sequence). V dropped 4 bases and J dropped 8 bases, with 26 bases sitting between them. CDR3 length: 17 amino acids. The entry originates in a study of glioma-infiltrating T cells after dendritic cell vaccination. The overall study: Dendritic cell vaccination trial patients had either newly diagnosed or recurrent glioblastoma.

Repertoires were generated with immunoSEQ multiplex PCR, while TCRdb's copy carries only in-frame clones and drops some. The table lists around 90,000 clones, around four fifths of them singletons. As for time point: after dendritic cell vaccination, including at tumor progression/relapse. The origin of this receptor is a human donor with glioblastoma. Sequenced here: blood, sampled after dendritic cell vaccination. The rearrangement links TRBV7-9 to TRBJ1-2, with a tentative D call TRBD1 (5 bases). The CDR3 region is CASSSKGVRKEVGGYTF. As DNA, the CDR3 is TGTGCCAGCAGCTCAAAAGGGGTCCGGAAAGAAGTAGGAGGCTACACCTTC.